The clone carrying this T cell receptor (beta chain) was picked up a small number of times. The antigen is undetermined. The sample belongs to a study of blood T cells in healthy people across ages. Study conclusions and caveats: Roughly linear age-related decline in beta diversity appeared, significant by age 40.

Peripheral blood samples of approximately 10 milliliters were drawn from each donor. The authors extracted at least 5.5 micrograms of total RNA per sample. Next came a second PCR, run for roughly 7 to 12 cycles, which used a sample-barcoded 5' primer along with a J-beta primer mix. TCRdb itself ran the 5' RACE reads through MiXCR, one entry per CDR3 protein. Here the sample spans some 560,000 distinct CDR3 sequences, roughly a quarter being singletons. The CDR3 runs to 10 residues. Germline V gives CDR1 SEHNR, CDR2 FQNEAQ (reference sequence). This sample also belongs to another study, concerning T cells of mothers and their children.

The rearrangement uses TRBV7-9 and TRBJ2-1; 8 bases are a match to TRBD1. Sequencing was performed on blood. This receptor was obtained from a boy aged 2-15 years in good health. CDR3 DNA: TGTTCAGGGGGCATCAATGAGCAGTTCTTC. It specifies CSGGINEQFF.